The clone carrying this T cell receptor beta chain appeared a few times. The antigen is undetermined. The data are from a study of identical twins. General observations from the study: Researchers caution that invariant MAIT and iNKT cells could partly confound zero-insertion analyses.

Trimming took off 1 base at V and 4 bases at J, with 5 bases between the two ends. Germline values: CDR1 DFQATT, CDR2 SNEGSKA (reference sequence). The CDR3 sequence is 11 residues long. Using its own MiXCR run on the 5' RACE reads, TCRdb lists one record per CDR3 protein. Of about 490,000 distinct CDR3 sequences in the sample, 13% to 15% were seen once. These data were likewise used in another study, on yellow fever vaccine responses in identical twins. That report notes: Reports say the vaccine T cell response in twins looked partly convergent and partly personalized.

Sequenced input: CD4+ T cells sorted from blood. This TCR was sampled from a woman aged 18-29 years in good health. The gene calls are TRBV20-1 and TRBJ2-7; D remains unclear. The CDR3 loop is CSARGDYEQYF. The CDR3 DNA follows: TGCAGTGCTAGAGGCGATTACGAGCAGTACTTC.